This T cell receptor (beta chain) was profiled in a study of blood T cell repertoires in COVID-19 (dated by TCRdb to 2020 to 2021). Background on the whole study: Samples from collaborators originated in the United States, Italy and Spain and spanned both the acute and convalescent phases of COVID-19. The material from the prospective study consisted of cDNA or gDNA derived from T cells, B-cell-depleted T cells, or PBMCs. Subjects who had been exposed to COVID-19, were actively infected with it, or had recovered from it provided the deeply sampled blood TCRbeta repertoires that made up the dataset. The repertoires were released in a freely available public database intended as a resource for research on the immune response to SARS-CoV-2. Sample metadata almost always included a de-identified subject ID, COVID-19 status, age in years and sex. Where HLA class I and class II types were available, the types were taken from metadata supplied by the sample provider, not from assay-based typing. The samples were drawn from the first 160 participants of the ongoing ImmuneRACE study and from over 950 subjects provided by 6 global collaborators. Points the paper makes about the study in general: Clinical and demographic metadata were provided uncurated, with the amount varying by source and participant.

The immunoSEQ Assay, a bias-controlled multiplex PCR, was used to amplify TCRbeta CDR3 regions from genomic DNA. The paper's data handling went like this. The number of nucleated cells in each sample was estimated by amplification of reference gene primers within the assay. To quantify the absolute abundance of each unique TCRbeta CDR3 rearrangement, sequence reads were collapsed and filtered. For each sample, productive Simpson clonality was calculated as the square root of Simpson's diversity index over productive rearrangements. TCRdb mirrors the immuneACCESS table, restricted to in-frame sequences. Some clones are absent from its copies; in checked studies, under half trace to an unresolved V gene, and the reason for the others is unknown. The DNA was the basis for D and trimming; V, J and clone size are from that table. Recorded for this sample are approximately 54,000 clones; 75% to 85% of them occurred a single time. The top ten clones comprise over 4.5% of the sample.

CDR1 SGHDN and CDR2 FVKESK are derived from the germline V gene. Counted from cysteine to phenylalanine, this CDR3 has 16 amino acids. Only CDR3 DNA remains: 48 bases, in frame from the first base. At the junction V is shortened by 5 bases and J by 0 bases, with 11 bases in between. Collaborating institutions collected whole blood in K2EDTA tubes following their own protocols. For TCRbeta analysis, collaborators shipped samples as frozen whole blood, isolated PBMCs, or DNA extracted from either of those sample types. Comments on this clone: What antigen it recognizes has not been identified. The record has no base qualities; no much larger clone is one base away.

The chain links TRBV14 with TRBJ2-6, with TRBD1 perhaps the D gene, on 5 matching bases. The clonotype originates from a woman aged 55 to 70 with acute or convalescent COVID-19. Input material: peripheral blood. In nucleotide form, the sequence is TGTGCCAGCAGCTCCCGCAGGGACTCTGGGGCCAACGTCCTGACTTTC. This encodes CASSSRRDSGANVLTF.